A selection of T cell receptor beta chains follows, all from one sample in a study of blood T cell repertoires in COVID-19. The assay was immunoSEQ multiplex PCR, and TCRdb's table has in-frame clones only and misses some. The sample lists more than 400,000 clones; 80% to 90% were seen once. The sample comprised peripheral blood. These TCRs come from a human donor in a cohort sampled during active COVID-19. Both conserved end residues are part of each CDR3. The D gene is left open where the match is weak. For some rows the clone size is stated as once, few or many, or as a class when expanded; others skip it.

V gene: TRBV7-9
J gene: TRBJ1-4
D gene: TRBD1
CDR3 length: 15
clone size: NA
CDR3 protein: CASSLQGGNNEKLFF
CDR3 DNA: TGTGCCAGCAGCCTACAGGGGGGAAATAATGAAAAACTGTTTTTT

V gene: TRBV28
J gene: TRBJ2-3
D gene: NA
CDR3 length: 17
clone size: NA
CDR3 protein: CASSPLGGQQEQDTQYF
CDR3 DNA: TGTGCCAGCAGTCCCCTAGGAGGCCAGCAAGAACAGGATACGCAGTATTTT

V gene: TRBV12-5
J gene: TRBJ1-1
D gene: NA
CDR3 length: 14
clone size: NA
CDR3 protein: CASGFRQGKTEAFF
CDR3 DNA: TGTGCTAGTGGTTTTAGGCAGGGCAAGACTGAAGCTTTCTTT

V gene: TRBV20-1
J gene: TRBJ1-2
D gene: NA
CDR3 length: 10
clone size: few
CDR3 protein: CSAEGEGYTF
CDR3 DNA: TGCAGTGCGGAGGGCGAAGGCTACACCTTC

V gene: TRBV7-2
J gene: TRBJ1-1
D gene: NA
CDR3 length: 13
clone size: NA
CDR3 protein: CASSAGMNTEAFF
CDR3 DNA: TGTGCCAGCAGCGCAGGTATGAACACTGAAGCTTTCTTT

V gene: TRBV5-1
J gene: TRBJ1-2
D gene: TRBD1
CDR3 length: 15
clone size: NA
CDR3 protein: CASSFTGGDPYGYTF
CDR3 DNA: TGCGCCAGCAGCTTCACAGGGGGCGACCCCTATGGCTACACCTTC

V gene: TRBV18
J gene: TRBJ1-1
D gene: NA
CDR3 length: 14
clone size: NA
CDR3 protein: CASSPDGSGTEAFF
CDR3 DNA: TGTGCCAGCTCACCTGATGGGAGCGGGACTGAAGCTTTCTTT

V gene: TRBV15
J gene: TRBJ1-4
D gene: TRBD1
CDR3 length: 15
clone size: NA
CDR3 protein: CATSEGQGWREKLFF
CDR3 DNA: TGTGCCACCAGCGAGGGACAGGGATGGAGAGAAAAACTGTTTTTT

V gene: TRBV7-6
J gene: TRBJ2-5
D gene: NA
CDR3 length: 13
clone size: few
CDR3 protein: CASSLNTQETQYF
CDR3 DNA: TGTGCCAGCAGCTTAAACACCCAAGAGACCCAGTACTTC

V gene: TRBV15
J gene: TRBJ2-6
D gene: NA
CDR3 length: 16
clone size: NA
CDR3 protein: CATSRHRVPGANVLTF
CDR3 DNA: TGTGCCACCAGCAGACACAGGGTGCCCGGGGCCAACGTCCTGACTTTC

V gene: TRBV24-1
J gene: TRBJ2-1
D gene: NA
CDR3 length: 13
clone size: NA
CDR3 protein: CATSSPGAHEQFF
CDR3 DNA: TGTGCCACCAGTAGTCCGGGAGCCCATGAGCAGTTCTTC

V gene: TRBV6-5
J gene: TRBJ1-2
D gene: NA
CDR3 length: 14
clone size: NA
CDR3 protein: CASTPSRANYGYTF
CDR3 DNA: TGTGCCAGCACCCCGTCCAGGGCAAACTATGGCTACACCTTC

V gene: TRBV15
J gene: TRBJ2-6
D gene: TRBD1
CDR3 length: 15
clone size: NA
CDR3 protein: CATAAGGSGANVLTF
CDR3 DNA: TGTGCCACCGCGGCAGGGGGCTCTGGGGCCAACGTCCTGACTTTC

V gene: TRBV30
J gene: TRBJ2-3
D gene: TRBD2
CDR3 length: 13
clone size: NA
CDR3 protein: CASRTSGTDTQYF
CDR3 DNA: TGTGCCTCTCGGACTAGCGGCACAGATACGCAGTATTTT

V gene: TRBV29-1
J gene: TRBJ1-4
D gene: NA
CDR3 length: 14
clone size: NA
CDR3 protein: CSVEDTTANEKLFF
CDR3 DNA: TGCAGCGTTGAAGATACGACAGCTAATGAAAAACTGTTTTTT

V gene: TRBV10-3
J gene: TRBJ2-5
D gene: TRBD1
CDR3 length: 14
clone size: NA
CDR3 protein: CAIGQDRGLETQYF
CDR3 DNA: TGTGCCATCGGCCAGGACAGGGGGCTGGAGACCCAGTACTTC

V gene: TRBV7-3
J gene: TRBJ2-6
D gene: NA
CDR3 length: 15
clone size: few
CDR3 protein: CASSLTGAGANVLTF
CDR3 DNA: TGTGCCAGCAGCTTAACAGGGGCTGGGGCCAACGTCCTGACTTTC

V gene: TRBV15
J gene: TRBJ2-1
D gene: NA
CDR3 length: 12
clone size: few
CDR3 protein: CATSIEGEEQFF
CDR3 DNA: TGTGCCACCAGCATAGAAGGAGAGGAGCAGTTCTTC

V gene: TRBV19
J gene: TRBJ2-2
D gene: TRBD1
CDR3 length: 14
clone size: NA
CDR3 protein: CASSLDRDTGELFF
CDR3 DNA: TGTGCCAGTAGTTTGGACAGGGACACCGGGGAGCTGTTTTTT

V gene: TRBV6-5
J gene: TRBJ1-2
D gene: NA
CDR3 length: 14
clone size: NA
CDR3 protein: CATQAPYRNYGYTF
CDR3 DNA: TGTGCCACCCAGGCCCCTTATCGGAACTATGGCTACACCTTC

V gene: TRBV29-1
J gene: TRBJ2-1
D gene: TRBD2
CDR3 length: 17
clone size: NA
CDR3 protein: CSVESLRGLAGLGEQFF
CDR3 DNA: TGCAGCGTTGAATCTCTGAGGGGACTAGCGGGATTAGGTGAGCAGTTCTTC

V gene: TRBV5-1
J gene: TRBJ2-3
D gene: NA
CDR3 length: 13
clone size: NA
CDR3 protein: CASSPRDLDTQYF
CDR3 DNA: TGCGCCAGCAGCCCACGAGACTTAGATACGCAGTATTTT

V gene: TRBV19
J gene: TRBJ1-1
D gene: NA
CDR3 length: 15
clone size: NA
CDR3 protein: CASSIGGGGATEAFF
CDR3 DNA: TGTGCCAGTAGTATAGGGGGAGGAGGGGCCACTGAAGCTTTCTTT

V gene: TRBV15
J gene: TRBJ2-4
D gene: NA
CDR3 length: 18
clone size: NA
CDR3 protein: CATSRDYQFLLAKNIQYF
CDR3 DNA: TGTGCCACCAGCAGAGATTACCAATTCTTACTAGCCAAAAACATTCAGTACTTC

V gene: TRBV4-2
J gene: TRBJ2-7
D gene: TRBD1
CDR3 length: 15
clone size: once
CDR3 protein: CASSQDGTGGYEQYF
CDR3 DNA: TGTGCCAGCAGCCAAGATGGGACAGGGGGCTACGAGCAGTACTTC

V gene: TRBV12-5
J gene: TRBJ1-4
D gene: TRBD1
CDR3 length: 13
clone size: NA
CDR3 protein: CASGPGQDEKLFF
CDR3 DNA: TGTGCTAGTGGTCCCGGACAGGATGAAAAACTGTTTTTT

V gene: TRBV30
J gene: TRBJ1-6
D gene: NA
CDR3 length: 14
clone size: few
CDR3 protein: CAWRSRQSNSPLHF
CDR3 DNA: TGTGCCTGGAGAAGTAGACAGTCAAATTCACCCCTCCACTTT

V gene: TRBV7-9
J gene: TRBJ1-3
D gene: NA
CDR3 length: 16
clone size: NA
CDR3 protein: CASSPETYRSGNTIYF
CDR3 DNA: TGTGCCAGCAGCCCCGAGACATATCGCTCTGGAAACACCATATATTTT

V gene: TRBV6-1
J gene: TRBJ2-1
D gene: NA
CDR3 length: 17
clone size: once
CDR3 protein: CASSAGHPPISYNEQFF
CDR3 DNA: TGTGCCAGCAGTGCGGGACACCCGCCGATTTCTTACAATGAGCAGTTCTTC

V gene: TRBV5-6
J gene: TRBJ2-1
D gene: NA
CDR3 length: 15
clone size: NA
CDR3 protein: CASSLGHRRHDEQFF
CDR3 DNA: TGTGCCAGCAGCTTGGGGCACAGACGACACGATGAGCAGTTCTTC

V gene: TRBV28
J gene: TRBJ2-7
D gene: TRBD1
CDR3 length: 14
clone size: NA
CDR3 protein: CASSRPTGAEEQYF
CDR3 DNA: TGTGCCAGCAGTCGACCGACAGGGGCCGAGGAGCAGTACTTC

V gene: TRBV30
J gene: TRBJ2-7
D gene: NA
CDR3 length: 17
clone size: NA
CDR3 protein: CAWSVRRWDSGSYEQYF
CDR3 DNA: TGTGCCTGGAGTGTAAGAAGGTGGGATAGCGGATCCTACGAGCAGTACTTC

V gene: TRBV29-1
J gene: TRBJ1-1
D gene: TRBD1
CDR3 length: 11
clone size: NA
CDR3 protein: CSVEVTGMAFF
CDR3 DNA: TGCAGCGTTGAAGTGACAGGGATGGCTTTCTTT

V gene: TRBV19
J gene: TRBJ2-1
D gene: NA
CDR3 length: 13
clone size: NA
CDR3 protein: CASSEGSYNEQFF
CDR3 DNA: TGTGCCAGTAGTGAGGGCAGTTACAATGAGCAGTTCTTC

V gene: TRBV28
J gene: TRBJ2-7
D gene: NA
CDR3 length: 12
clone size: NA
CDR3 protein: CASTDPGEEQYF
CDR3 DNA: TGTGCCAGCACCGACCCGGGTGAGGAGCAGTACTTC

V gene: TRBV28
J gene: TRBJ2-1
D gene: NA
CDR3 length: 13
clone size: NA
CDR3 protein: CASSLEGDREQFF
CDR3 DNA: TGTGCCAGCAGTTTAGAGGGAGATCGTGAGCAGTTCTTC

V gene: TRBV3-1/TRBV3-2
J gene: TRBJ2-7
D gene: NA
CDR3 length: 13
clone size: NA
CDR3 protein: CASSQAVSYEQYF
CDR3 DNA: TGTGCCAGCAGCCAGGCAGTCTCCTACGAGCAGTACTTC

V gene: TRBV9
J gene: TRBJ2-6
D gene: NA
CDR3 length: 15
clone size: NA
CDR3 protein: CASSATGLGANVLTF
CDR3 DNA: TGTGCCAGCAGCGCTACAGGGTTAGGGGCCAACGTCCTGACTTTC

V gene: TRBV7-9
J gene: TRBJ2-5
D gene: NA
CDR3 length: 14
clone size: NA
CDR3 protein: CASSSIRGQETQYF
CDR3 DNA: TGTGCCAGCAGCTCAATCAGGGGCCAAGAGACCCAGTACTTC

V gene: TRBV5-6
J gene: TRBJ2-7
D gene: TRBD1
CDR3 length: 14
clone size: NA
CDR3 protein: CASSSRQGIYEQYF
CDR3 DNA: TGTGCCAGCAGCTCAAGACAGGGGATCTACGAGCAGTACTTC

V gene: TRBV30
J gene: TRBJ2-7
D gene: TRBD2
CDR3 length: 16
clone size: NA
CDR3 protein: CAAEASGRNSLYEQYF
CDR3 DNA: TGTGCCGCAGAGGCTAGCGGGAGAAATTCTCTCTACGAGCAGTACTTC

V gene: TRBV10-2
J gene: TRBJ2-3
D gene: NA
CDR3 length: 16
clone size: NA
CDR3 protein: CASSEPRRGGTDTQYF
CDR3 DNA: TGCGCCAGCAGTGAGCCCCGCAGGGGGGGCACAGATACGCAGTATTTT

V gene: TRBV25-1
J gene: TRBJ1-2
D gene: TRBD1
CDR3 length: 14
clone size: NA
CDR3 protein: CASSADRGDYGYTF
CDR3 DNA: TGTGCCAGCAGTGCGGACAGGGGCGACTATGGCTACACCTTC

V gene: TRBV27
J gene: TRBJ1-2
D gene: NA
CDR3 length: 14
clone size: once
CDR3 protein: CASSSGPRGLGYTF
CDR3 DNA: TGTGCCAGCAGTTCAGGTCCCAGGGGTCTTGGCTACACCTTC

V gene: TRBV9
J gene: TRBJ2-7
D gene: NA
CDR3 length: 14
clone size: NA
CDR3 protein: CASSVGGDSYEQYF
CDR3 DNA: TGTGCCAGCAGCGTAGGGGGGGACTCCTACGAGCAGTACTTC

V gene: TRBV20-1
J gene: TRBJ2-1
D gene: TRBD2
CDR3 length: 15
clone size: few
CDR3 protein: CSASTLAGVRYEQFF
CDR3 DNA: TGCAGTGCTAGTACACTAGCGGGAGTAAGGTATGAGCAGTTCTTC

V gene: TRBV5-1
J gene: TRBJ1-1
D gene: NA
CDR3 length: 15
clone size: NA
CDR3 protein: CASSLGHSMNTEAFF
CDR3 DNA: TGCGCCAGCAGCTTGGGACACAGCATGAACACTGAAGCTTTCTTT

V gene: TRBV18
J gene: TRBJ2-3
D gene: TRBD2
CDR3 length: 19
clone size: NA
CDR3 protein: CASSPWAAGGPRSTDTQYF
CDR3 DNA: TGTGCCAGCTCACCATGGGCGGCGGGAGGGCCGCGAAGCACAGATACGCAGTATTTT

V gene: TRBV6-2/TRBV6-3
J gene: TRBJ2-1
D gene: TRBD2
CDR3 length: 16
clone size: NA
CDR3 protein: CASSGTNNRPYNEQFF
CDR3 DNA: TGTGCCAGCAGTGGGACTAACAACCGCCCTTACAATGAGCAGTTCTTC

V gene: TRBV5-1
J gene: TRBJ2-1
D gene: NA
CDR3 length: 15
clone size: NA
CDR3 protein: CASSLEGGIYNEQFF
CDR3 DNA: TGCGCCAGCAGCTTGGAGGGCGGGATATACAATGAGCAGTTCTTC

V gene: TRBV30
J gene: TRBJ2-5
D gene: TRBD1
CDR3 length: 15
clone size: NA
CDR3 protein: CAWSGGDRRQETQYF
CDR3 DNA: TGTGCCTGGAGTGGTGGGGACAGAAGGCAAGAGACCCAGTACTTC

V gene: TRBV20-1
J gene: TRBJ2-1
D gene: TRBD1
CDR3 length: 12
clone size: NA
CDR3 protein: CSASPTGVGQFF
CDR3 DNA: TGCAGTGCTAGTCCCACAGGGGTGGGGCAGTTCTTC

V gene: TRBV30
J gene: TRBJ2-7
D gene: TRBD1
CDR3 length: 13
clone size: NA
CDR3 protein: CAWSVGGQGGGYF
CDR3 DNA: TGTGCCTGGAGTGTAGGGGGACAGGGCGGTGGGTACTTC

V gene: TRBV12-3/TRBV12-4
J gene: TRBJ1-1
D gene: TRBD1
CDR3 length: 13
clone size: NA
CDR3 protein: CASSDRVPTEAFF
CDR3 DNA: TGTGCCAGCAGTGACAGGGTGCCCACTGAAGCTTTCTTT

V gene: TRBV7-3
J gene: TRBJ2-2
D gene: NA
CDR3 length: 15
clone size: NA
CDR3 protein: CASSSTGKGTGELFF
CDR3 DNA: TGTGCCAGCAGTTCCACAGGGAAGGGTACCGGGGAGCTGTTTTTT

V gene: TRBV19
J gene: TRBJ2-7
D gene: NA
CDR3 length: 15
clone size: NA
CDR3 protein: CASSMIRDSSYEQYF
CDR3 DNA: TGTGCCAGTAGTATGATCCGGGACTCCTCCTACGAGCAGTACTTC

V gene: TRBV6-2/TRBV6-3
J gene: TRBJ2-1
D gene: TRBD2
CDR3 length: 16
clone size: NA
CDR3 protein: CASSYSGGRAGYEQFF
CDR3 DNA: TGTGCCAGCAGTTACTCGGGCGGGAGAGCGGGGTATGAGCAGTTCTTC

V gene: TRBV12-3/TRBV12-4
J gene: TRBJ1-2
D gene: NA
CDR3 length: 13
clone size: NA
CDR3 protein: CASRSAGNSGYTF
CDR3 DNA: TGTGCCAGCAGATCGGCAGGGAACTCTGGCTACACCTTC